This is a list of T cell receptor beta chains from one sample in a study of PD-1 blockade in classical Hodgkin lymphoma. This table comes from immunoSEQ multiplex PCR, and its TCRdb copy is limited to in-frame clones, with some not included. The table shows 34,000 or so clones, with 80% to 95% occurring only once. The sequences come from CD4+ T cells from blood, collected before the fourth cycle of nivolumab. Every receptor here comes from a human donor with classical Hodgkin lymphoma. The CDR3 runs from the conserved cysteine through the conserved F or W.

v_call,cdr3_aa
TRBV18,CASSPTGVETNEKLFF
TRBV28,CASSASPGGHGYGYTF
TRBV10-3,CAIMGGDLKKNEQFF
TRBV18,CASSPEQGLMGYGYTF
TRBV6-1,CASSTGGDGNTIYF
TRBV25-1,CASSEWVRDEQYF
TRBV10-1,CASSERGRLYEQYF
TRBV29-1,CSVEGTGRNEQYF
TRBV7-9,CASSAGWASPNEKLFF
TRBV19,CASSGGQAGNQPQHF
TRBV7-9,CASSLGRNNSPLHF
TRBV6-5,CASSLDANPKNIQYF
TRBV5-5,CASSFASGRATGELFF
TRBV7-7,CASSLPSGRPPGGDTQYF
TRBV5-3,CARSFGGCRFYGYTF
TRBV6-6,CASSTGTGGSEQYF
TRBV28,CASSFIGTLYYEQYF
TRBV10-2,CASSERDQPQHF
TRBV30,CAWSTTRGARNEQFF
TRBV2,CASRGVLGPHSYEQYF
TRBV19,CASSISGLAGGPVYEQYF
TRBV15,CATSRDRGAGYNEQFF
TRBV2,CASIPLGSAEQFF
TRBV6-5,CASSWDSYGYTF